One and the same sample provided the 9 T cell receptor beta chains below, sequenced in a study of T cells after yellow fever vaccination. TCRdb used MiXCR to reprocess the 5' RACE reads, holding one entry per CDR3 protein. The sample comprises 20,000 to 30,000 distinct CDR3 sequences, 4.5% of which are singletons, and about 40% rests with the top ten. This sample comprised PBMCs, either bulk or a sorted T-cell subset (CD4+, CD8+, memory, or dextramer-sorted; not recorded which), obtained on the day of the yellow fever booster vaccination. These receptors were collected from a man aged 18 to 30 who received the YFV17D yellow fever vaccine.

This clonotype occurred many times. This chain links TRBV27 with TRBJ1-6; a weak D match, TRBD1 (5 bases). V lost 4 bases and J 1 base, leaving 5 bases between the germline ends. Germline-derived CDR1 and CDR2 are MNHEY and SMNVEV (reference sequence). The CDR3 has 14 residues. The CDR3 protein is CASSSGSYNSPLHF. The CDR3 bases are TGTGCCAGCAGTTCAGGGTCCTATAATTCACCCCTCCACTTT.

As regards this clonotype: A clone one base away is much larger, so this may be a read error. The chain uses TRBV20-1 and TRBJ2-3, with TRBD2 as a possible D gene (6 bases). From germline, CDR1 is DFQATT and CDR2 SNEGSKA (reference sequence). The CDR3 is 13 residues long. CDR3 sequence: CSAYLRGTNTQYF. CDR3 in DNA: TGCAGTGCTTACTTGCGGGGCACAAATACGCAGTATTTT.

This clonotype was found many times. This chain uses TRBV6-5 with TRBJ2-7; TRBD1 is a possible D gene (5 bases). Trimming shortened V by 7 bases and J by 2 bases, and 18 bases separated the two germline ends. CDR3 size: 15 residues. Germline CDR1 MNHEY, CDR2 SVGAGI. The CDR3 protein is CASKRTQGNPYEQYF. CDR3 sequence (DNA): TGTGCCAGCAAACGGACCCAGGGAAACCCCTACGAGCAGTACTTC.

This clonotype was found a few times. The chain's CDR3 is CASSEDSEYSNQPQHF. The DNA for the CDR3 is TGTGCCAGCAGTGAGGACAGTGAGTATAGCAATCAGCCCCAGCATTTT. The chain couples TRBV25-1 to TRBJ1-5; D may be TRBD1 (6 bases). Trimming shortened V by 3 bases and J by 0 bases, and 12 bases separated the two germline ends. Per germline, CDR1 MGHDK and CDR2 SYGVNS. This CDR3 contains 16 residues. The full variable domain, in which reference TRBV25-1 and TRBJ1-5 provide the parts outside the CDR3, is EADIYQTPRYLVIGTGKKITLECSQTMGHDKMYWYQQDPGMELHLIHYSYGVNSTEKGDLSSESTVSRIRTEHFPLTLESARPSHTSQYLCASSEDSEYSNQPQHFGDGTRLSIL.

The CDR3 DNA reads as TGTGCCAGCAGTGAGGGGGGACAGGAAACTTCACCCCTCCACTTT. Translated: CASSEGGQETSPLHF. The chain carries TRBV25-1 and TRBJ1-6, with TRBD1 identical over 8 bases. Trimming cost V 3 bases and J 9 bases; bases outside gene matches: 7. Germline V gene lookup returns CDR1 MGHDK and CDR2 SYGVNS. The CDR3 sequence is 15 residues long.

This clonotype showed up many times. V usage is TRBV28 and J usage is TRBJ1-1, with 9 positions matching TRBD1. V shed 5 bases and J 3 bases; nucleotides not matched to a gene: 4. The CDR3 has 14 amino acids. The V gene's germline CDR1 is MDHEN and CDR2 SYDVKM. CDR3 coding DNA: TGTGCCAGCAGTCTCGACAGGGGGTACACTGAAGCTTTCTTT. Its translation: CASSLDRGYTEAFF.

This clonotype was observed at least ten times. CDR3 sequence: CASSESGTGLYEQYV. The CDR3 DNA follows: TGTGCCAGCAGTGAATCGGGGACAGGCCTTTACGAGCAGTACGTC. This chain links TRBV28 with TRBJ2-7, with 8 nucleotides matching TRBD1. V lost 5 bases, J lost 4 bases, and 10 bases stayed unmatched. This CDR3 is built from 15 residues. Looked up from germline, CDR1 is MDHEN and CDR2 is SYDVKM.

The table lists this clonotype with many counts. The chain couples TRBV20-1 to TRBJ2-7; the D gene is possibly TRBD2 (5 bases). CDR3 size: 12 residues. Germline V gene lookup returns CDR1 DFQATT and CDR2 SNEGSKA (reference sequence). V was pared by 3 bases and J by 6 bases, with 12 bases between. CDR3 in DNA: TGCAGTGCTAGCGAGGGATCTGGCGAGCAGTACGTC. Protein sequence: CSASEGSGEQYV.

This clonotype was recorded at least ten times. The genes are TRBV7-2 and TRBJ2-4; a possible D gene is TRBD1 (5 bases). The CDR3 covers 15 residues. CDR1 and CDR2 from the germline V gene are SGHTA and FQGNSA. V lost 0 bases and J lost 8, with 14 bases in between. The CDR3 region has the DNA TGTGCCAGCAGCTTAGCGTGGGGCGGTGGGGACATTCAGTACTTC. Encoded protein: CASSLAWGGGDIQYF.